A single sample gave rise to the 9 T cell receptor beta chains below, sequenced in a study of beta chain features in type 1 diabetes. Reverse transcribing all isolated RNA meant expressed TCRB transcripts were sequenced. Produced via immunoSEQ multiplex PCR; TCRdb's table is partial and in-frame only. The top ten clones hold roughly 0.066% of a sample with around 430,000 clones, about 29% of them seen once. Sequencing input: naive CD4+ T cells from blood. Receptor source: a man aged 18 to 29 in good health.

The chain recombines TRBV29-1 with TRBJ2-1; 8 bases line up with TRBD2. Germline CDR1 and CDR2: SQVTM and ANQGSEA. J gave up 5 bases and V 6 bases, and 9 bases lay outside the gene matches. CDR3 length equals 14 residues. CDR3 sequence reads: CSVNIAGRNNEQFF. CDR3 DNA: TGCAGCGTGAACATAGCGGGAAGGAACAATGAGCAGTTCTTC.

The chain carries TRBV9 and TRBJ2-3; 10 bases match TRBD2. CDR3 length equals 14 residues. Trimming took 7 bases from V and 2 from J; bases not matched to a gene: 4. From germline, CDR1 is SGDLS and CDR2 YYNGEE. The CDR3, as DNA: TGTGCCAGCGGGCTAGCGGGAGCCACAGATACGCAGTATTTT. It codes for CASGLAGATDTQYF.

The chain uses TRBV6-6 and TRBJ2-3, with 10 positions matching TRBD2. V was pared by 8 bases and J by 2 bases, with 10 bases of the junction left unmatched. This CDR3 is built from 16 residues. Germline V gives CDR1 MNHNY, CDR2 SVGAGI (reference sequence). CDR3 DNA sequence: TGTGCCAGCGCCACTACGCTAGCGGGAGTCACAGATACGCAGTATTTT. Translation: CASATTLAGVTDTQYF.

The rearrangement uses TRBV7-2 and TRBJ2-1; TRBD2 agrees at 10 bases. After removal of 3 bases from V and 8 bases from J, the junction contained 10 bases not matched to a gene. Looked up from germline, CDR1 is SGHTA and CDR2 is FQGNSA. The CDR3 is 16 amino acids. The CDR3 DNA is TGTGCCAGCAGCTTCCGCCCTAGCGGGAGACGTGATGAGCAGTTCTTC. Its translation: CASSFRPSGRRDEQFF.

V and J are TRBV9 and TRBJ2-7; possibly TRBD1 for D (6 bases). The CDR3 runs to 14 residues. Looked up from germline, CDR1 is SGDLS and CDR2 is YYNGEE. V was trimmed by 5 bases and J by 3 bases, leaving 15 bases between them. The CDR3 nucleotides read TGTGCCAGCAGTCCTGGACAGCGCTACTACGAGCAGTACTTC. Its translation is CASSPGQRYYEQYF.

The chain carries TRBV14 and TRBJ1-1; unclear D gene. This CDR3 is built from 13 residues. Germline values: CDR1 SGHDN, CDR2 FVKESK. V lost 4 bases, J lost 2 bases, and 8 bases lay in between. The CDR3 region is CASSLIENTEAFF. The CDR3 region has the DNA TGTGCCAGCAGCCTAATCGAAAACACTGAAGCTTTCTTT.

CDR3 sequence reads: CASSDRDRGFYEQYF. For the CDR3, the DNA is TGTGCCAGCAGCGACCGGGACAGGGGTTTCTACGAGCAGTACTTC. This chain connects TRBV9 to TRBJ2-7; 10 bases map to TRBD1. Per the germline V gene, CDR1 is SGDLS and CDR2 is YYNGEE. CDR3 length: 15 amino acids. The V and J ends lost 3 bases and 3 bases, in that order; junction bases with no gene match: 6. The complete variable domain, with remaining parts taken from reference TRBV9 and TRBJ2-7, reads DSGVTQTPKHLITATGQRVTLRCSPRSGDLSVYWYQQSLDQGLQFLIQYYNGEERAKGNILERFSAQQFPDLHSELNLSSLELGDSALYFCASSDRDRGFYEQYFGPGTRLTVT.

V is TRBV7-9 and J is TRBJ2-6, with D unclear. The CDR3 extends over 14 amino acids. Germline CDR1 reads SEHNR; CDR2 reads FQNEAQ (reference sequence). The V and J ends lost 5 bases and 0 bases respectively, with 5 bases between them. In DNA form, the CDR3 reads TGTGCCAGCAGCGCCAACTCTGGGGCCAACGTCCTGACTTTC. The encoded protein is CASSANSGANVLTF.

In this sample, this clone turned up a few times. The genes are TRBV29-1 and TRBJ2-4; TRBD2 matches at 9 bases. Germline assignment: CDR1 SQVTM and CDR2 ANQGSEA. V gave up 5 bases and J gave up 6 bases; unmatched junction bases: 5. This CDR3 has 13 amino acids. The CDR3 loop reads CSVSAGGRNIQYF. CDR3 sequence (DNA): TGCAGCGTTTCGGCGGGAGGGAGAAACATTCAGTACTTC.